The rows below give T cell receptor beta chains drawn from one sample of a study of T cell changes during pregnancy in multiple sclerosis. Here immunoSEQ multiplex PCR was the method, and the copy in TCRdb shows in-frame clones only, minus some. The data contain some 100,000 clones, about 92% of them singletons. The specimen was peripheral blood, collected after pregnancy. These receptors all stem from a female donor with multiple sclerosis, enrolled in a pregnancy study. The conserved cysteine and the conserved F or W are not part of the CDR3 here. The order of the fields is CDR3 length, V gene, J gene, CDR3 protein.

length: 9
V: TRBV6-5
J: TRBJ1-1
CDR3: ASSTANWAF

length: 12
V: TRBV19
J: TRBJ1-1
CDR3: ASDSEGVRTEAF

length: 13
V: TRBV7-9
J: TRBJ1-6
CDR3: ASSLGQGVGSPLH

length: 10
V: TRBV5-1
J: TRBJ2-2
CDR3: ASSLIQGELF

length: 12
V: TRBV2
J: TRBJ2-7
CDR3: ASSEAGSSYEQY

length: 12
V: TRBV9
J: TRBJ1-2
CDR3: ASSVGRGTYGYT

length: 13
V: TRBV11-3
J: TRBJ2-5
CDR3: ASSTGQGAYETQY

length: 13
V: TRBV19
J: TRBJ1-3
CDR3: ASSTHRGSGNTIY

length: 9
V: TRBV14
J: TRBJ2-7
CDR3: ASSQGFQVG

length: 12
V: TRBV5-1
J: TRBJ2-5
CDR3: ASSLARSQETQY

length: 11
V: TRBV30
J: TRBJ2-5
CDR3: AWNGGREETQY

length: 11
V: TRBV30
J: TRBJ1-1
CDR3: AWSPGQGTEAF

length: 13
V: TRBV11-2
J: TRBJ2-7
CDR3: ASSFGLADSYEQY

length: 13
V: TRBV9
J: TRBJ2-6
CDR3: ASSVAGSGANVLT

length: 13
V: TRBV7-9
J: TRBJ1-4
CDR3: ASSLVSGSTEKLF

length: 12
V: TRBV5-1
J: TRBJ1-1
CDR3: ASSHWGGTTEAF

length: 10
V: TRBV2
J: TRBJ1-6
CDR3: ASSGQNSPLH

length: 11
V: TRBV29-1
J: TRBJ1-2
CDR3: SVPGGAAYGYT

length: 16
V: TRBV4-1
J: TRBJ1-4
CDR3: ASSQADRLLATNEKLF

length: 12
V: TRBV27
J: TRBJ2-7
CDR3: ASRYTGGGYEQY

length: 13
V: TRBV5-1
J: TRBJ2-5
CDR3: ASSLGGGKQETQY

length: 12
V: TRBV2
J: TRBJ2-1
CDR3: ASTSGLSYNEQF

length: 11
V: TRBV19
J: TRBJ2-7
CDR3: ASSVGSPYEQY

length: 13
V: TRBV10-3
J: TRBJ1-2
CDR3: AITSTGPRTHGYT

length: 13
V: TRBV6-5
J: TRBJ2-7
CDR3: ASSGTGGLTYEQY

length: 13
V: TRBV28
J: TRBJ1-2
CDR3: ASSVHFEVYQGYT

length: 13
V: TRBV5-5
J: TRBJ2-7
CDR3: ASSLEGRGPGEQY

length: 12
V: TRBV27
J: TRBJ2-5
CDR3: ASSLRLAGETQY

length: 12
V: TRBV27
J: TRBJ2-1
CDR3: ASRPGGSYNEQF

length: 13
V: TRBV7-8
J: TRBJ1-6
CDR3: ASSLAGLYNSPLH

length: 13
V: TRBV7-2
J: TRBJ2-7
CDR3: ASSFTSGGAYEQY

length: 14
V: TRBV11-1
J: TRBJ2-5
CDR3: ASSLGTSGTIETQY

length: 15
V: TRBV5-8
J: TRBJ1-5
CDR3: ASSFSVWQGGAKPQH

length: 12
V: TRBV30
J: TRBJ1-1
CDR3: AWRLRRMNTEAF

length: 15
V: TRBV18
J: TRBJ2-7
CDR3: ASSSTGQERSSYEQY

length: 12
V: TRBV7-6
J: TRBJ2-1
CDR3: ASTRTSGYNEQF

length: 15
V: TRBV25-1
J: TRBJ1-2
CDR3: ASSDLGDRGEIGGYT

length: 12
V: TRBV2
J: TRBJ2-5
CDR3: ASSENRDQETQY

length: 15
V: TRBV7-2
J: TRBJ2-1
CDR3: ASSRKIAGGPHNEQF

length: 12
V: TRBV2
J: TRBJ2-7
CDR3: ASSGDTENYEQY

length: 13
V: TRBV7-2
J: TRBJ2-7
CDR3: ASSHYRRGSYEQY

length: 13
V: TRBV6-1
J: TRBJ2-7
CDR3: ASSGGASGSSEQY

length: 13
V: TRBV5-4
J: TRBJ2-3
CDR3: ASSPSGRGTDTQY

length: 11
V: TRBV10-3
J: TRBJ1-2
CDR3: AIRGGANYGYT

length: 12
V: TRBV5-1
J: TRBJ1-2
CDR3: ASSRDSLNYGYT

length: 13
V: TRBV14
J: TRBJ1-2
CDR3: ASSQVPTAPYGYT

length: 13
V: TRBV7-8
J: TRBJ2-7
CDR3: ASSPTRTSGYEQY

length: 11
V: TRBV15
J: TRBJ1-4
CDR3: ATSRDQGGMLF

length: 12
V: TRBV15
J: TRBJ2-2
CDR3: ATSSDRETGELF

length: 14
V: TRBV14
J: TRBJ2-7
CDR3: ASSRTGTSGSYEQY

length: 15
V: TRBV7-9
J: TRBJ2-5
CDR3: ASSLRAIHRDGETQY

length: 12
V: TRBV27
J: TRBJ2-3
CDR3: ASRRWSGADTQY

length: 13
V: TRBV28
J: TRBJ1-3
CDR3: ASRPHGTAGNTIY

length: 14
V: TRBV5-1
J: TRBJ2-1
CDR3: ASSETGLAGGNEQF

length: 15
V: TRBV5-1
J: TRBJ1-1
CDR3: ASSLGQTLSVNTEAF

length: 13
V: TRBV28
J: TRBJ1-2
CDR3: ASSLAGGANYGYT

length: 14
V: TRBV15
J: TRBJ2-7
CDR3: ATSRSQAGGGYEQY